This TCR beta chain was documented in a study of blood T cell repertoires in COVID-19. Overall study context: The analysed material was cDNA or gDNA that came from T cells, B-cell-depleted T cells, or PBMCs.

The germline V gene has CDR1 MDHEN and CDR2 SYDVKM. This CDR3 is built from 17 residues. The germline V and J ends were trimmed by 3 bases and 3 bases, with 18 bases remaining between them. Profiling relied on immunoSEQ multiplex PCR, and the TCRdb table lists in-frame clones only, not all of them. The sample lists roughly 200,000 clones; 65% to 85% were seen once. The Seattle patients, enrolled during active infection, were followed longitudinally. The specimen was peripheral blood. V gene TRBV28 combines with J gene TRBJ1-5; D not certain. This clonotype was obtained from a woman in her thirties with COVID-19, enrolled during active disease. CDR3 in DNA: TGTGCCAGCAGTTTGTCCGGACTCACCTCGCTCAATCAGCCCCAGCATTTT. Its protein product is CASSLSGLTSLNQPQHF.